This is a list of T cell receptor beta chains from one sample in a study of blood T cell repertoires in COVID-19. Some clones are missing from TCRdb's copy, which holds only in-frame ones; the method was immunoSEQ multiplex PCR. The table shows more than 50,000 clones, with about four fifths occurring only once. The sample taken for sequencing was peripheral blood. Every receptor here comes from a woman in her sixties with acute or convalescent COVID-19. Each CDR3 is given with its conserved first and last residue. A D gene is named only where the DNA matches it firmly. Rows give clone size only sometimes, using once, few, many, or a class for an expanded clone.

D: NA
J: TRBJ2-5
V: TRBV9
size: NA
DNA: TGTGCCAGCAGCGTGATGGGGCTGGAGACCCAGTACTTC
CDR3: CASSVMGLETQYF

D: TRBD1
J: TRBJ1-1
V: TRBV27
size: NA
DNA: TGTGCCAGCACCCGGGACAGGCACACTGAAGCTTTCTTT
CDR3: CASTRDRHTEAFF

D: NA
J: TRBJ1-6
V: TRBV28
size: NA
DNA: TGTGCCAGCAGCCCCGCTTCGGGGGCCTATAATTCACCCCTCCACTTT
CDR3: CASSPASGAYNSPLHF

D: TRBD1
J: TRBJ2-1
V: TRBV5-1
size: NA
DNA: TGCGCCAGCAGCCGAGGACAGGGCCCTGGCTCCTACAATGAGCAGTTCTTC
CDR3: CASSRGQGPGSYNEQFF

D: NA
J: TRBJ1-1
V: TRBV19
size: NA
DNA: TGTGCCAGTAGTAGGGAGGGCAGTCGCACTGAAGCTTTCTTT
CDR3: CASSREGSRTEAFF

D: NA
J: TRBJ2-5
V: TRBV19
size: NA
DNA: TGTGCCAGTGCTGGAAGGGGGGGACAAGAGACCCAGTACTTC
CDR3: CASAGRGGQETQYF

D: NA
J: TRBJ1-3
V: TRBV19
size: NA
DNA: TGTGCCACCGCAACCTATGTCTCTGGAAACACCATATATTTT
CDR3: CATATYVSGNTIYF

D: TRBD1
J: TRBJ2-7
V: TRBV2
size: NA
DNA: TGTGCCAGCAGTGAGCTCGTACTAGGACAGGGCTACGAGCAGTACTTC
CDR3: CASSELVLGQGYEQYF

D: NA
J: TRBJ1-2
V: TRBV3-1/TRBV3-2
size: NA
DNA: TGTGCCAGCAGCCAAGATTTCGCGCGGAGGGTCTATGGCTACACCTTC
CDR3: CASSQDFARRVYGYTF

D: NA
J: TRBJ1-3
V: TRBV5-1
size: NA
DNA: TGCGCCAGCAGCTACACAGTAGGCTCTGGAAACACCATATATTTT
CDR3: CASSYTVGSGNTIYF

D: TRBD1
J: TRBJ1-6
V: TRBV2
size: NA
DNA: TGTGCCAGCAGTGAACAGGGGGCGAGGAATTCACCCCTCCACTTT
CDR3: CASSEQGARNSPLHF

D: NA
J: TRBJ1-5
V: TRBV2
size: NA
DNA: TGTGCCAGCAGTGGGGACTCCCTTGGCAATCAGCCCCAGCATTTT
CDR3: CASSGDSLGNQPQHF

D: TRBD2
J: TRBJ2-7
V: TRBV6-5
size: NA
DNA: TGTGCCAGCGTAAGGAGCGGGGGGACACAATACGAGCAGTACTTC
CDR3: CASVRSGGTQYEQYF

D: NA
J: TRBJ2-1
V: TRBV4-1
size: NA
DNA: TGCGCCAGCAGCCAAGGGAAGGTCGGGGGTTACGCCTACAATGAGCAGTTCTTC
CDR3: CASSQGKVGGYAYNEQFF

D: NA
J: TRBJ1-1
V: TRBV5-4
size: NA
DNA: TGTGCCAGCAGCTTGGCCGGTGGGTCAGCTAGGAACACTGAAGCTTTCTTT
CDR3: CASSLAGGSARNTEAFF

D: NA
J: TRBJ2-1
V: TRBV11-3
size: NA
DNA: TGTGCCAGCAGCTTTAGTCTCTACAATGAGCAGTTCTTC
CDR3: CASSFSLYNEQFF

D: NA
J: TRBJ1-3
V: TRBV5-1
size: NA
DNA: TGCGCCAGCAGCTTGGAGAGCTCTGGAAACACCATATATTTT
CDR3: CASSLESSGNTIYF

D: TRBD1
J: TRBJ1-1
V: TRBV6-5
size: NA
DNA: TGTGCCAGCAGTTACCACGGACAGGCCGGCGCTTTCTTT
CDR3: CASSYHGQAGAFF

D: NA
J: TRBJ1-1
V: TRBV30
size: few
DNA: TGTGCCTGGGGGGCTAGGCGGCTCACTGAAGCTTTCTTT
CDR3: CAWGARRLTEAFF

D: TRBD1
J: TRBJ1-1
V: TRBV7-2
size: NA
DNA: TGTGCCAGCAGCTTGGACAGGGCTAGTATAACTGAAGCTTTCTTT
CDR3: CASSLDRASITEAFF

D: TRBD2
J: TRBJ2-5
V: TRBV6-5
size: once
DNA: TGTGCCAGCAGGCTACCGGGAGGCCCAGGGGAGACCCAGTACTTC
CDR3: CASRLPGGPGETQYF

D: TRBD1
J: TRBJ1-4
V: TRBV15
size: NA
DNA: TGTGCCACCAGCAGAACCGGGACAGGGGCTGAAAAACTGTTTTTT
CDR3: CATSRTGTGAEKLFF

D: TRBD2
J: TRBJ2-3
V: TRBV4-1
size: NA
DNA: TGCGCCAGCAGCCGCGGGAGCGACGCTAGCACAGATACGCAGTATTTT
CDR3: CASSRGSDASTDTQYF

D: TRBD1
J: TRBJ1-2
V: TRBV24-1
size: NA
DNA: TGTGCCACCAGTGATTCAGGGGGAGGTAACTATGGCTACACCTTC
CDR3: CATSDSGGGNYGYTF

D: TRBD2
J: TRBJ2-1
V: TRBV7-2
size: NA
DNA: TGTGCCAGCAGCCCCCGGGATACTAGCGGAGAGCAGTTCTTC
CDR3: CASSPRDTSGEQFF

D: NA
J: TRBJ2-7
V: TRBV6-5
size: once
DNA: TGTGCCAGCAGCGGCAGACAGGGAGGCGAGCAGTACTTC
CDR3: CASSGRQGGEQYF

D: TRBD1
J: TRBJ1-5
V: TRBV6-5
size: NA
DNA: TGTGCCAGCAGGTCTCAACAGGGGAGCAATCAGCCCCAGCATTTT
CDR3: CASRSQQGSNQPQHF

D: TRBD1
J: TRBJ2-3
V: TRBV19
size: once
DNA: TGTGCCAGTAGTATATTGGCAGGGGGTGAGGATACGCAGTATTTT
CDR3: CASSILAGGEDTQYF

D: TRBD2
J: TRBJ2-7
V: TRBV30
size: NA
DNA: TGTGCCTGGAGTGTACAGGTGTGGACTAGCGGGAGGGCGACCTACGAGCAGTACTTC
CDR3: CAWSVQVWTSGRATYEQYF

D: TRBD1
J: TRBJ1-5
V: TRBV28
size: NA
DNA: TGTGCCAGCAGTTTTCGACAGGGGGCTCAGCGGCCCCAGCATTTT
CDR3: CASSFRQGAQRPQHF

D: NA
J: TRBJ1-2
V: TRBV12-3/TRBV12-4
size: NA
DNA: TGTGCCAGCAGTTTTGGGGAGGGCTATGGCTACACCTTC
CDR3: CASSFGEGYGYTF

D: NA
J: TRBJ1-4
V: TRBV6-6
size: NA
DNA: TGTGCCAGCAGTTCCTCAGGGCGGGTCGAAAAACTGTTTTTT
CDR3: CASSSSGRVEKLFF

D: TRBD2
J: TRBJ2-1
V: TRBV7-8
size: NA
DNA: TGTGCCGGCGGGGGGTTCTCCTACAATGAGCAGTTCTTC
CDR3: CAGGGFSYNEQFF

D: TRBD2
J: TRBJ2-1
V: TRBV5-1
size: NA
DNA: TGCGCCAGCAGCTTGGAACTAGCGGGGGATGAGCAGTTCTTC
CDR3: CASSLELAGDEQFF

D: TRBD2
J: TRBJ2-5
V: TRBV5-5
size: NA
DNA: TGTGCCAGCAGCTTGGCTGGCGGGAGGGCCATCGGAGAGACCCAGTACTTC
CDR3: CASSLAGGRAIGETQYF

D: NA
J: TRBJ1-1
V: TRBV15
size: NA
DNA: TGTGCCACCAGCAGGGAGGGGACCGCCGTGCGGCAAATGAACACTGAAGCTTTCTTT
CDR3: CATSREGTAVRQMNTEAFF

D: TRBD1
J: TRBJ1-1
V: TRBV6-2/TRBV6-3
size: NA
DNA: TGTGCCAGCAGTTACGTCCCGGGACAGGGTAGGAACACTGAAGCTTTCTTT
CDR3: CASSYVPGQGRNTEAFF

D: NA
J: TRBJ2-1
V: TRBV6-1
size: NA
DNA: TGTGCCAGCAGTGAACAACTCAGGGTAGCAAGCAATGAGCAGTTCTTC
CDR3: CASSEQLRVASNEQFF

D: NA
J: TRBJ2-7
V: TRBV4-2
size: NA
DNA: TGTGCCAGCAGCCAGGGACCAGGGGACGAGCAGTACTTC
CDR3: CASSQGPGDEQYF

D: NA
J: TRBJ2-3
V: TRBV19
size: NA
DNA: TGTGCCAGTAGTGCCTCTAGGTCCACAGATACGCAGTATTTT
CDR3: CASSASRSTDTQYF

D: TRBD1
J: TRBJ1-1
V: TRBV5-1
size: NA
DNA: TGCGCCAGCAGCTTGCCCGGGACAGTGAACACTGAAGCTTTCTTT
CDR3: CASSLPGTVNTEAFF

D: TRBD1
J: TRBJ1-5
V: TRBV6-1
size: NA
DNA: TGTGCCAGCAGTGAATGGGGACAGTCCTCATCACCCCAGCATTTT
CDR3: CASSEWGQSSSPQHF

D: NA
J: TRBJ2-5
V: TRBV21-1
size: NA
DNA: TGTGCCAGCTCCCTCGATTCAGGGACCCAGTACTTC
CDR3: CASSLDSGTQYF

D: TRBD2
J: TRBJ2-5
V: TRBV28
size: NA
DNA: TGTGCCAGCAGTTTAGGGGCTAGCGGGGGGCAAGAGACCCAGTACTTC
CDR3: CASSLGASGGQETQYF

D: NA
J: TRBJ1-1
V: TRBV12-5
size: NA
DNA: TGTGCTAGTGGTTTATCCCGGGAGGCTTTCTTT
CDR3: CASGLSREAFF

D: NA
J: TRBJ1-5
V: TRBV5-8
size: NA
DNA: TGTGCCAGCAGCTGGCAGCAGGGTGTGAGCAATCAGCCCCAGCATTTT
CDR3: CASSWQQGVSNQPQHF

D: NA
J: TRBJ2-7
V: TRBV18
size: once
DNA: TGTGCCAGCTCACCGGGGCTTTCTAACCACGAGCAGTACTTC
CDR3: CASSPGLSNHEQYF

D: NA
J: TRBJ2-1
V: TRBV15
size: NA
DNA: TGTGCCACCAGCAGAGGTGTTGGCTACGGGAGCGGTGAGCAGTTCTTC
CDR3: CATSRGVGYGSGEQFF

D: NA
J: TRBJ1-5
V: TRBV12-5
size: NA
DNA: TGTGCTAGTGCCGGAGGGCAGACAAATCAGCCCCAGCATTTT
CDR3: CASAGGQTNQPQHF

D: TRBD1
J: TRBJ1-2
V: TRBV7-8
size: few
DNA: TGTGCCAGCAGCTCCTCAGGACAGGGGGCGTTGGGCTACACCTTC
CDR3: CASSSSGQGALGYTF

D: TRBD1
J: TRBJ1-1
V: TRBV27
size: NA
DNA: TGTGCCAGCGCCTCGGGGACAGGGGAGTCGGTAGCTTTCTTT
CDR3: CASASGTGESVAFF

D: TRBD1
J: TRBJ1-5
V: TRBV10-3
size: NA
DNA: TGTGCCATCAGTGAGTCGGCAGGGGGCCGGCAGCCCCAGCATTTT
CDR3: CAISESAGGRQPQHF

D: NA
J: TRBJ1-5
V: TRBV6-2/TRBV6-3
size: NA
DNA: TGTGCCAGCAGTTACGGGAGGGGGGTAAGCAATCAGCCCCAGCATTTT
CDR3: CASSYGRGVSNQPQHF

D: TRBD1
J: TRBJ1-5
V: TRBV7-8
size: NA
DNA: TGTGCCAGCAGCTTCGGACCGGGACAGGGTCAGCCCCAGCATTTT
CDR3: CASSFGPGQGQPQHF

D: NA
J: TRBJ1-2
V: TRBV3-1/TRBV3-2
size: NA
DNA: TGTGCCAGCAGCCAGAAAGGGGAGGCAGGGCGGGGTGGCTACACCTTC
CDR3: CASSQKGEAGRGGYTF

D: TRBD2
J: TRBJ2-7
V: TRBV27
size: few
DNA: TGTGCCAGCAGTATATCCCCGGGACTAGCACCCTACGAGCAGTACTTC
CDR3: CASSISPGLAPYEQYF

D: TRBD1
J: TRBJ1-1
V: TRBV19
size: NA
DNA: TGTGCCAGTAGTATAGAAAGGGACAGGCTTTCTGAAGCTTTCTTT
CDR3: CASSIERDRLSEAFF

D: TRBD2
J: TRBJ2-3
V: TRBV6-1
size: NA
DNA: TGTGCCAGCAGTGAGGGAGGGACGGTGCGAGTTTCTAGCACAGATACGCAGTATTTT
CDR3: CASSEGGTVRVSSTDTQYF

D: NA
J: TRBJ2-1
V: TRBV7-3
size: NA
DNA: TGTGCCAGCAGCTTAAACCCGGGGACCTACAATGAGCAGTTCTTC
CDR3: CASSLNPGTYNEQFF